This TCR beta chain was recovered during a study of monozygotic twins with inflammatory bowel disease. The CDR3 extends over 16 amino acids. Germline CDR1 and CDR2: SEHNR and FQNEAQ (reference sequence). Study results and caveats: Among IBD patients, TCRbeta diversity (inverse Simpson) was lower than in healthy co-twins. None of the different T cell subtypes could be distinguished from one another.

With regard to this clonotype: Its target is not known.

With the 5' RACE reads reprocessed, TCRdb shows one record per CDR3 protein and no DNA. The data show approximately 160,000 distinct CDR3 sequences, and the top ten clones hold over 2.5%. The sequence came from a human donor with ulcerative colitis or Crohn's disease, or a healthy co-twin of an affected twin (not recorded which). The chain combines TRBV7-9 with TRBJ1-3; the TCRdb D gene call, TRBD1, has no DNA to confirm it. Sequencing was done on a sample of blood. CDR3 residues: CASSLNPPGTGNTIYF.